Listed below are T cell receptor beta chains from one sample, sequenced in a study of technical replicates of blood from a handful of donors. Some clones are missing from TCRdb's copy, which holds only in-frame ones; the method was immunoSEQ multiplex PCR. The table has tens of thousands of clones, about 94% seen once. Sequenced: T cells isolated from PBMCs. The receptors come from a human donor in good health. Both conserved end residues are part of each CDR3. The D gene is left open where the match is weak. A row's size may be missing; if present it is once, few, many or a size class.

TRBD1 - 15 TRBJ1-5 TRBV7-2 TGTGCCAGCAGCTCGGGACAGGGAAGGAATCAGCCCCAGCATTTT CASSSGQGRNQPQHF
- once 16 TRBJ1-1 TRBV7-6 TGTGCCAGCAGCTTAGGAGCGGCGGGGCCTGCCCGTGAAGCTTTCTTT CASSLGAAGPAREAFF
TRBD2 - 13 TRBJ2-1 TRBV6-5 TGTGCCAGCAGTCCAGAACCGGGACTAGCTCAGTTCTTC CASSPEPGLAQFF
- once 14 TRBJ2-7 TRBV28 TGTGCCAGCAGTTTAGGCACCTCGTCCTACGAGCAGTACTTC CASSLGTSSYEQYF
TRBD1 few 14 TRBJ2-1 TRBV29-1 TGCAGCGTTGCTCGGGACAGGGACAACAATGAGCAGTTCTTC CSVARDRDNNEQFF
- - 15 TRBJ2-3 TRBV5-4 TGTGCCAGCAGAGTAGACAGTGCCCCCACAGATACGCAGTATTTT CASRVDSAPTDTQYF
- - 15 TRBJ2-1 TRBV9 TGTGCCAGCAGCGTCCCTACCCTGGGGGGAGTGGAGCAGTTCTTC CASSVPTLGGVEQFF
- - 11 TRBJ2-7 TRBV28 TGTGCCAGCAGTTTATATAACGAGCAGTACTTC CASSLYNEQYF
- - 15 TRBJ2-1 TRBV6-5 TGTGCCAGCAGTATCACCTCCAGGACCTACAATGAGCAGTTCTTC CASSITSRTYNEQFF
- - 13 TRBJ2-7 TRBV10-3 TGTGCCATCGGAGGGGGGGGAGCCTACGAACAGTACTTC CAIGGGGAYEQYF
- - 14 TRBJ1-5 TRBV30 TGTGCCTGGAGTAGGAGGATCTCCGATCAGCCCCAGCATTTT CAWSRRISDQPQHF
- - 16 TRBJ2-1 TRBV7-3 TGTGCCAGCAGCTTATATGTAGGGGCCTCCTACAATGAGCAGTTCTTC CASSLYVGASYNEQFF
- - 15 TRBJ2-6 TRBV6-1 TGTGCCAGCAGTGAATGGCTCTCTGGGGCCAACGTCCTGACTTTC CASSEWLSGANVLTF
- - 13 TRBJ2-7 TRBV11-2 TGTGCCAGCAGCTTAGTCCCCTTCTCGGAGCAGTACTTC CASSLVPFSEQYF
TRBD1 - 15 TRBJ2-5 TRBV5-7 TGTGCCAGCAGCTCCCGGGACAGGGCCGAATTTAGCCAGTACTTC CASSSRDRAEFSQYF
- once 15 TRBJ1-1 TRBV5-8 TGTGCCAGCAGCTATACTACAGGTGGCCGGACTGAAGCTTTCTTT CASSYTTGGRTEAFF
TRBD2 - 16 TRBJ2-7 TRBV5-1 TGCGCCAGCAGCCCGGGGAGGATTAGCGGGCGCTACGAGCAGTACTTC CASSPGRISGRYEQYF
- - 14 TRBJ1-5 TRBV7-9 TGTGCCAGCAGCCTTACGGGGGACGATCAGCCCCAGCATTTT CASSLTGDDQPQHF
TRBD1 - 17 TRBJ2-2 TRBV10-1 TGCGCCAGCAGTACAGGACAGGGGGGGTCGAACACCGGGGAGCTGTTTTTT CASSTGQGGSNTGELFF
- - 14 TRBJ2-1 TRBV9 TGTGCCAGCAGCACCAGTGGAGGACCCAATGAGCAGTTCTTC CASSTSGGPNEQFF
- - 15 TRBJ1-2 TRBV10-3 TGTGCCATCAGTGAGTCGATGAGAGGGGGCTATGGCTACACCTTC CAISESMRGGYGYTF